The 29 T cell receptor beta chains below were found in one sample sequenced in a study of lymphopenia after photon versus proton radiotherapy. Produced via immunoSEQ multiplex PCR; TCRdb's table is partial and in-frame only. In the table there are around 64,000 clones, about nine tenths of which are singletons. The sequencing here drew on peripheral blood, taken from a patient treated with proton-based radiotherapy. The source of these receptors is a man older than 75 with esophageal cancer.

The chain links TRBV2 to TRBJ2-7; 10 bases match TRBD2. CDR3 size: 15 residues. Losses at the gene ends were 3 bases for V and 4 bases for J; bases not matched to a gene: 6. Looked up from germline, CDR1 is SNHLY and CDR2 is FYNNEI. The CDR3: CASSEGTSALYEQYF. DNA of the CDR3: TGTGCCAGCAGTGAGGGGACTAGCGCCCTATACGAGCAGTACTTC.

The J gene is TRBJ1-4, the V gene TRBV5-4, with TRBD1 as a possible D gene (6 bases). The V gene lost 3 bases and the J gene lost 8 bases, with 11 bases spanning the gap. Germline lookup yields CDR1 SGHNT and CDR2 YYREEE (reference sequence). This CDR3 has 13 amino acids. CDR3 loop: CASSSRDNEKLFF. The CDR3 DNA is TGTGCCAGCAGCTCCCGGGACAACGAAAAACTGTTTTTT.

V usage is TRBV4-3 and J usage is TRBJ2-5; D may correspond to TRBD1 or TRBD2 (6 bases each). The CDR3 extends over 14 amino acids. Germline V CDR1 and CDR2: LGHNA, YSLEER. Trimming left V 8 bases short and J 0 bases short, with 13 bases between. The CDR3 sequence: CASGGTPDQETQYF. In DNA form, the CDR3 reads TGCGCCAGCGGCGGGACACCGGACCAAGAGACCCAGTACTTC.

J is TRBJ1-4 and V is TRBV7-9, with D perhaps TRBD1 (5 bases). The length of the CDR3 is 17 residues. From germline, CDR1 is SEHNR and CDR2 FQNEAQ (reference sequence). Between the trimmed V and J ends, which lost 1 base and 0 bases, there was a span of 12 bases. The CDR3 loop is CASSLVMGLATNEKLFF. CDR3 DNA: TGTGCCAGCAGCTTAGTTATGGGACTTGCAACTAATGAAAAACTGTTTTTT.

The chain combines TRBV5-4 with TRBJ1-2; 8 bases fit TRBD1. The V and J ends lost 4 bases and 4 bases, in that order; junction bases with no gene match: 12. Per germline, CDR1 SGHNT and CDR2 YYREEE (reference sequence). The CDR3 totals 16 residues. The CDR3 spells CASSEGQDNLSYGYTF. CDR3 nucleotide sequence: TGTGCCAGCAGCGAGGGACAGGACAACCTCTCCTATGGCTACACCTTC.

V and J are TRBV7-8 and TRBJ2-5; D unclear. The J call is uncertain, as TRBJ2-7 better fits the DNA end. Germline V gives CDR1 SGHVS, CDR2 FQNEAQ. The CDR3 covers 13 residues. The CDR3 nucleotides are TGTGCCAGCAGCTTAATAGGGCCAGCCGAGCAGTACTTC. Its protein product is CASSLIGPAEQYF.

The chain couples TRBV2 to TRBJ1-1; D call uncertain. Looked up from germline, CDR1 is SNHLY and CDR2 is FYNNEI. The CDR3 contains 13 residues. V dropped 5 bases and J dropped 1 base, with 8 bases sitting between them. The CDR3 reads CASSNSENTEAFF. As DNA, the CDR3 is TGTGCCAGCAGTAACTCCGAGAACACTGAAGCTTTCTTT. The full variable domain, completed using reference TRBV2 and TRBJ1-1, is EPEVTQTPSHQVTQMGQEVILRCVPISNHLYFYWYRQILGQKVEFLVSFYNNEISEKSEIFDDQFSVERPDGSNFTLKIRSTKLEDSAMYFCASSNSENTEAFFGQGTRLTVV.

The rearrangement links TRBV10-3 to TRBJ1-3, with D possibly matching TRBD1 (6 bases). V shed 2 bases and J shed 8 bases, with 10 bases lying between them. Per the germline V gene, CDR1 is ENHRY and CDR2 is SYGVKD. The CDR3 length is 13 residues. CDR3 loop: CAISERGGYTIYF. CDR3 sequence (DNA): TGTGCCATCAGTGAGAGAGGGGGTTACACCATATATTTT.

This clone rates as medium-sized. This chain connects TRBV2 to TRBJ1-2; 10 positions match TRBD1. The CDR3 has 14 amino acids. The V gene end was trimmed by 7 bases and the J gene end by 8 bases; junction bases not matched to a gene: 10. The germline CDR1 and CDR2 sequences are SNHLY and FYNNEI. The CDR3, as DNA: TGTGCCAGCACCACCCTCTGGACAGGGGGAGGCTACACCTTC. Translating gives CASTTLWTGGGYTF. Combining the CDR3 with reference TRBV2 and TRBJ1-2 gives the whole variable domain EPEVTQTPSHQVTQMGQEVILRCVPISNHLYFYWYRQILGQKVEFLVSFYNNEISEKSEIFDDQFSVERPDGSNFTLKIRSTKLEDSAMYFCASTTLWTGGGYTFGSGTRLTVV.

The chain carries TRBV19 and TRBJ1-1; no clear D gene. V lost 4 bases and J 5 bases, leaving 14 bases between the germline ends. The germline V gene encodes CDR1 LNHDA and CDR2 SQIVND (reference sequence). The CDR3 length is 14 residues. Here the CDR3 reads CASSTRGGRTEAFF. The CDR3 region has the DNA TGTGCCAGTAGTACCAGAGGAGGGAGGACTGAAGCTTTCTTT.

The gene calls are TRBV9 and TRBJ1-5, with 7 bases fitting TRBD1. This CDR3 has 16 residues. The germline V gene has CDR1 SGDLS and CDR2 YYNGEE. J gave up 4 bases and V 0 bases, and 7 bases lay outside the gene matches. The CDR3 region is CASSVGSGQPNQPQHF. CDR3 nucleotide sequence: TGTGCCAGCAGCGTAGGATCGGGACAGCCTAATCAGCCCCAGCATTTT.

This chain's CDR3 is CATTRARGRTDTQYF. The CDR3 nucleotides are TGTGCCACTACCAGAGCTAGGGGGAGGACAGATACGCAGTATTTT. The gene calls are TRBV19 and TRBJ2-3; D is possibly TRBD1 or TRBD2 (6 bases each). Trimming pared 10 bases from V and 3 bases from J, leaving 20 bases between. CDR1 and CDR2 (germline): LNHDA, SQIVND (reference sequence). There are 15 residues in the CDR3.

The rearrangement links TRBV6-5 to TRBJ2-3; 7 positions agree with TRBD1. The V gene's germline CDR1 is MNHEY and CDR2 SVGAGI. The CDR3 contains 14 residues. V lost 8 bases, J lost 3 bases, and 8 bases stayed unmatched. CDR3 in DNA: TGTGCCAGCCGGCGGACAGGAACTACAGATACGCAGTATTTT. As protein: CASRRTGTTDTQYF.

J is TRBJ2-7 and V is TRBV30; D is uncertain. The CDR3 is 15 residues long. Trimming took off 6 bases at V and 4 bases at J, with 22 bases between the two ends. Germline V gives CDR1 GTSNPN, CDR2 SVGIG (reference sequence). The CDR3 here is CACPTRAGLGYEQYF. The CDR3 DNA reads TGTGCCTGCCCTACACGGGCAGGCCTTGGGTACGAGCAGTACTTC.

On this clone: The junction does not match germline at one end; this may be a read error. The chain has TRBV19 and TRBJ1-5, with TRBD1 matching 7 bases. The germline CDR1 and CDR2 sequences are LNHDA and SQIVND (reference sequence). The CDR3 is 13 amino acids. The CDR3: CASSLDRERPQHF. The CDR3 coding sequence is TGTGCCAGTAGTTTAGACAGGGAAAGGCCCCAGCATTTT.

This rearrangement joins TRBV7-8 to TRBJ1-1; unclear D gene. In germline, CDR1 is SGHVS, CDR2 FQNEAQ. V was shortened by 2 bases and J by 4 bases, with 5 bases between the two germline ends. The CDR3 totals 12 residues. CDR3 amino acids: CASSLRGTEAFF. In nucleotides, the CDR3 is TGTGCCAGCAGCTTACGTGGCACTGAAGCTTTCTTT.

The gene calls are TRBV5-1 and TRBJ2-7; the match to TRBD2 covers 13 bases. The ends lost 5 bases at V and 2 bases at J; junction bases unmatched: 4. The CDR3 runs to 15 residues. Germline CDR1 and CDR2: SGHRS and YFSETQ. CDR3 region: CASRPGTSGTYEQYF. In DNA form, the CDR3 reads TGCGCCAGCAGGCCCGGGACTAGCGGGACCTACGAGCAGTACTTC.

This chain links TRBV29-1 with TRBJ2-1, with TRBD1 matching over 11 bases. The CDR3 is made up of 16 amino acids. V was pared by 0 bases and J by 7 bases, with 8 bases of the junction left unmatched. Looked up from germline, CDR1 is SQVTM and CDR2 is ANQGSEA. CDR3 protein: CSVEDPGQGAGNEQFF. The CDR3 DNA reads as TGCAGCGTTGAAGATCCTGGACAGGGGGCTGGGAATGAGCAGTTCTTC.

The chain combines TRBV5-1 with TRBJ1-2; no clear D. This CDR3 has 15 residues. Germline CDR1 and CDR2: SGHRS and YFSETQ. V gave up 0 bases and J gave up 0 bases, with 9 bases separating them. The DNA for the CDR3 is TGCGCCAGCAGCTTGGTTCCCTCAGCTAACTATGGCTACACCTTC. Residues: CASSLVPSANYGYTF.

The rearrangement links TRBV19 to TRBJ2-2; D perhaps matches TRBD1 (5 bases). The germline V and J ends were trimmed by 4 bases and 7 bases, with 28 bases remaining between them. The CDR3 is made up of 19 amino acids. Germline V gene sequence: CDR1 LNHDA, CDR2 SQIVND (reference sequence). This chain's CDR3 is CASSTSRVLYRHRGGELFF. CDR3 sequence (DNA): TGTGCCAGTAGTACCTCCCGGGTACTCTATCGCCATAGGGGCGGGGAGCTGTTTTTT.

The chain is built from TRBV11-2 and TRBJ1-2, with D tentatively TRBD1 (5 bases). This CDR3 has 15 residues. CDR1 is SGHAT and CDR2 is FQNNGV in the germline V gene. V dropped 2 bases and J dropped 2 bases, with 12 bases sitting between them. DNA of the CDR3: TGTGCCAGCAGCTTAAAGGGGCCCTTAAACTATGGCTACACCTTC. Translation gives CASSLKGPLNYGYTF.

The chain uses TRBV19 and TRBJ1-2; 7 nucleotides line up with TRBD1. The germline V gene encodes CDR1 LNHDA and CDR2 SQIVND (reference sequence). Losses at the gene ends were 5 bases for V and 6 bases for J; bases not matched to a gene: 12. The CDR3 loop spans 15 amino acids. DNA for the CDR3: TGTGCCAGTAGTTTTCAGGGGGTAGAAGGAAATGGCTACACCTTC. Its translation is CASSFQGVEGNGYTF.

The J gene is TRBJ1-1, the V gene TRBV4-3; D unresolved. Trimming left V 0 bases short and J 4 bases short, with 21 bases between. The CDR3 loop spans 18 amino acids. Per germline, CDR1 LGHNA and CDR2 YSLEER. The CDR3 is CASSQDGSRPGGGTEAFF. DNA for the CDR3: TGCGCCAGCAGCCAAGACGGGAGCCGGCCAGGCGGAGGCACTGAAGCTTTCTTT.

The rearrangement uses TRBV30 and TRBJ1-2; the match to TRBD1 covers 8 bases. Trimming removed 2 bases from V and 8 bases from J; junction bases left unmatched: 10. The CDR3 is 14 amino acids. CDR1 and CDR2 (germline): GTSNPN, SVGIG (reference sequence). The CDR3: CAWSHLRTGPGYTF. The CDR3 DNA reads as TGTGCCTGGAGTCACCTCCGGACAGGGCCCGGCTACACCTTC.

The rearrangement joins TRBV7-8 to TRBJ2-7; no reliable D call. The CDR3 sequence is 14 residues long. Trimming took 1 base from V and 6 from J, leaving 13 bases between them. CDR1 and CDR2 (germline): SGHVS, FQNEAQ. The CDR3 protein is CASSLVTNTIEQYF. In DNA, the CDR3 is TGTGCCAGCAGCTTAGTTACGAACACCATCGAGCAGTACTTC.

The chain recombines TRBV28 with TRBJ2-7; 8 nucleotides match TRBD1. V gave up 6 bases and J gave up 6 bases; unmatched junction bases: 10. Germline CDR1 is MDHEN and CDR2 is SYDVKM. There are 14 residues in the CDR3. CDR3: CASRGGPGGFEQYF. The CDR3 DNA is TGTGCCAGCAGGGGTGGGCCAGGGGGCTTCGAGCAGTACTTC.

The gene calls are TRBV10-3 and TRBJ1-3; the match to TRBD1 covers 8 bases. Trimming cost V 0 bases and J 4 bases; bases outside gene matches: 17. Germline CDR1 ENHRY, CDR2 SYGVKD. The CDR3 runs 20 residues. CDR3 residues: CAISESNVLTGASPGNTIYF. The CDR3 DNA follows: TGTGCCATCAGTGAGTCGAATGTTTTGACAGGGGCTAGCCCCGGAAACACCATATATTTT.

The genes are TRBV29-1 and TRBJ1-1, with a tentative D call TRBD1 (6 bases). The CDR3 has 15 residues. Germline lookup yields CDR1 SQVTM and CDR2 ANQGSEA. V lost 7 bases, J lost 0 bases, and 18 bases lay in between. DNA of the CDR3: TGCAGCGCTCTCGAGGGGGGGGCAATGAACACTGAAGCTTTCTTT. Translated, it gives CSALEGGAMNTEAFF.

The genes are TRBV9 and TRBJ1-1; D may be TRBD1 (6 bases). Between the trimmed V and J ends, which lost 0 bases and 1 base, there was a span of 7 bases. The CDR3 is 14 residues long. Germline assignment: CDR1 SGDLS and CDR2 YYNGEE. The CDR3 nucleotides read TGTGCCAGCAGCGTAGGACAGGAGAACACTGAAGCTTTCTTT. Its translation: CASSVGQENTEAFF. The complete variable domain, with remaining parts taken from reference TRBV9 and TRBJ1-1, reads DSGVTQTPKHLITATGQRVTLRCSPRSGDLSVYWYQQSLDQGLQFLIQYYNGEERAKGNILERFSAQQFPDLHSELNLSSLELGDSALYFCASSVGQENTEAFFGQGTRLTVV.